This section outlines one T cell receptor beta chain sequence together with its context. This record belongs to a study of monozygotic twins with inflammatory bowel disease. TCRdb re-called the 5' RACE reads; one entry per CDR3 protein, DNA not given. The sample includes some 170,000 distinct CDR3 sequences. CDR1 SGHTA and CDR2 FQGTGA come from the germline V gene. The CDR3 sequence is 16 residues long. V gene TRBV7-3 combines with J gene TRBJ1-4; as DNA is missing, the TRBD1 call by TCRdb cannot be tested. This TCR came from a human donor with ulcerative colitis or Crohn's disease, or a healthy co-twin of an affected twin (not recorded which). Sequencing used blood. The CDR3 protein is CASSLRTEATNEKLFF.